This TCR beta chain came from a study of T cell responses to AZD1222 COVID-19 vaccine. Assay used: immunoSEQ multiplex PCR; TCRdb lists only in-frame clones, some missing. Here the sample spans 60,000 or so clones, about 79% being singletons. The CDR3 totals 14 residues. V was trimmed by 7 bases and J by 4 bases, leaving 17 bases between them. The germline gives CDR1 SNHLY, CDR2 FYNNEI. This specimen was peripheral blood, taken on day 0 of AZD1222 vaccination. This chain uses TRBV2 with TRBJ2-7; a possible D gene is TRBD2 (5 bases). This receptor was identified in an adult in good health. CDR3 protein: CASKTGTGRYEQYF. The DNA of the CDR3 is TGTGCCAGCAAGACGGGAACGGGCCGTTACGAGCAGTACTTC.